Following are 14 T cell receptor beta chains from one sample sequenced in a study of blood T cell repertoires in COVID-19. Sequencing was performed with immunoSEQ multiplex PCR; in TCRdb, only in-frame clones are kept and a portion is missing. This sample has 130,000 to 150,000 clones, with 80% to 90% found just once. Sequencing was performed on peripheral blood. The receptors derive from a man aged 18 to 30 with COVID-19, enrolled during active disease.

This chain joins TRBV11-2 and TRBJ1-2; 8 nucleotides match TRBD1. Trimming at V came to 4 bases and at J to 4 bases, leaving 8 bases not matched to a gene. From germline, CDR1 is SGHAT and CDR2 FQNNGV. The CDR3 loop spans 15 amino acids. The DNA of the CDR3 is TGTGCCAGCAGCTCAACCGGGACAGGAGGCTATGGCTACACCTTC. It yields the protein CASSSTGTGGYGYTF.

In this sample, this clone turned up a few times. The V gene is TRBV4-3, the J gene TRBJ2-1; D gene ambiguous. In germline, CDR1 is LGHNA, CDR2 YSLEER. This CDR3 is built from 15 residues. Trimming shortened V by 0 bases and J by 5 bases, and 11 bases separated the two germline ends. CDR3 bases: TGCGCCAGCAGCCAAGATGTAGAACGGGACAATGAGCAGTTCTTC. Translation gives CASSQDVERDNEQFF.

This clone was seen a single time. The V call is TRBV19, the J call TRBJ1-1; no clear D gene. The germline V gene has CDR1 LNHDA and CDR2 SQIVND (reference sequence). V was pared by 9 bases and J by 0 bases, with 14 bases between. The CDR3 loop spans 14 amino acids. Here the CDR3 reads CASNPGSMNTEAFF. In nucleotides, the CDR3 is TGTGCCAGCAATCCGGGATCTATGAACACTGAAGCTTTCTTT. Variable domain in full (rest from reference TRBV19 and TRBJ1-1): DGGITQSPKYLFRKEGQNVTLSCEQNLNHDAMYWYRQDPGQGLRLIYYSQIVNDFQKGDIAEGYSVSREKKESFPLTVTSAQKNPTAFYLCASNPGSMNTEAFFGQGTRLTVV.

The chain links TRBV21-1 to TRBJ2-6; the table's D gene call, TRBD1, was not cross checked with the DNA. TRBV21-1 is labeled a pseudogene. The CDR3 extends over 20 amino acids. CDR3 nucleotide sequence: TGTGCCAGCAGCCCCAGACCACAGGGAGCAAAGGGCTCTGGGGCCAACGTCCTGACTTTC. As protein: CASSPRPQGAKGSGANVLTF.

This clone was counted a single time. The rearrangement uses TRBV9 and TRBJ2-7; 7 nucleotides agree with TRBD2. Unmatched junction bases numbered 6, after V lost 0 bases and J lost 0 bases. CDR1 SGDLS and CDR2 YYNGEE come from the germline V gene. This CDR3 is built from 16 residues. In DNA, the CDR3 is TGTGCCAGCAGCGTAGGAGTCGGCGGGAGCTCCTACGAGCAGTACTTC. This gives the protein CASSVGVGGSSYEQYF.

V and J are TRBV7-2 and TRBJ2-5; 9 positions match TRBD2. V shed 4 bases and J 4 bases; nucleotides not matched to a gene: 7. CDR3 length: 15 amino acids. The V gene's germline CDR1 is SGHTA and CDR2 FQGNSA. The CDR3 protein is CASSSRLAVTETQYF. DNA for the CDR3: TGTGCCAGCAGCTCGCGACTAGCGGTCACAGAGACCCAGTACTTC.

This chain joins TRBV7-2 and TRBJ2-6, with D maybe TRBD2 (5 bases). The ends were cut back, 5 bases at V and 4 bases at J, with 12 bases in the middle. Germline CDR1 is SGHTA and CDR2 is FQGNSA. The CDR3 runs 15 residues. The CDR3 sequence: CASSTFLAGANVLTF. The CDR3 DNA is TGTGCCAGCAGCACTTTCCTAGCCGGGGCCAACGTCCTGACTTTC.

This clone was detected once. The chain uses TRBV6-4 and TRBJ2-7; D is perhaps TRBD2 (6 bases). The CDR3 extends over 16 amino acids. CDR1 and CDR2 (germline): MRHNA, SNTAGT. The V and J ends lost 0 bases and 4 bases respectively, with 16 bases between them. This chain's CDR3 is CASSDSAGNWCYEQYF. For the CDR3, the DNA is TGTGCCAGCAGTGACTCGGCGGGAAATTGGTGTTACGAGCAGTACTTC.

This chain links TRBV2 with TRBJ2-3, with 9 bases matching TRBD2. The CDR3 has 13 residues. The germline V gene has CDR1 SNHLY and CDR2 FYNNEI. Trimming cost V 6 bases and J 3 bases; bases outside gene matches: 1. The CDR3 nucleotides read TGTGCCAGCAGAGGACTAGCGACAGATACGCAGTATTTT. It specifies CASRGLATDTQYF.

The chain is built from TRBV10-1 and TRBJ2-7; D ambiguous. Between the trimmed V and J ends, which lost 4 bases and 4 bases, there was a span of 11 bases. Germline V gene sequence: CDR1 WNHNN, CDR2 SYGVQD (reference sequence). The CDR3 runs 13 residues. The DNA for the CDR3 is TGCGCCAGCAGTGCAGGTCCTCTATACGAGCAGTACTTC. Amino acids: CASSAGPLYEQYF.

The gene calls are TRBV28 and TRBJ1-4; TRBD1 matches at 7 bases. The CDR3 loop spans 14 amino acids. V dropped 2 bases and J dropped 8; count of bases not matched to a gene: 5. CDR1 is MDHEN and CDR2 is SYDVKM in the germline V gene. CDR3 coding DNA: TGTGCCAGCAGTTTAAACAGGGGCGGGGAAAAACTGTTTTTT. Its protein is CASSLNRGGEKLFF.

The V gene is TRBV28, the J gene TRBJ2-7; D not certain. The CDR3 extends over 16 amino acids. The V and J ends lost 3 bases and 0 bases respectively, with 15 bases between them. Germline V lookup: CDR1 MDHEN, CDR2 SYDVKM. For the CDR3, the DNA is TGTGCCAGCAGTTTGGTTCTGCCTCCTAGCTCCTACGAGCAGTACTTC. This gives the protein CASSLVLPPSSYEQYF.

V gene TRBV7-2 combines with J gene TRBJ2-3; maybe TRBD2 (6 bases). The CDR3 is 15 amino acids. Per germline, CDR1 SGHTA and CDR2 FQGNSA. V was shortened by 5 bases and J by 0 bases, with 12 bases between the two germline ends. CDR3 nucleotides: TGTGCCAGCAGCACGGGGAGCGGGAGCACAGATACGCAGTATTTT. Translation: CASSTGSGSTDTQYF.

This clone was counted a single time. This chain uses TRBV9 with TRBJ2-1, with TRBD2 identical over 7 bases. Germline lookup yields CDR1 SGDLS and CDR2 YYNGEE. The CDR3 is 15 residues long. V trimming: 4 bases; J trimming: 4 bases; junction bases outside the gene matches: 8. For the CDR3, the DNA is TGTGCCAGCAGCCCCGGAACTAGCGCTTACAATGAGCAGTTCTTC. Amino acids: CASSPGTSAYNEQFF.